This TCR beta chain was captured by sequencing in a study of shared clonotypes between healthy human individuals. The study ran the assay at deep level. Clones were read by immunoSEQ multiplex PCR, and TCRdb kept only the in-frame ones, dropping some. Of about 2.3 million clones in the sample, roughly 92% were seen once. Study results and caveats: The sampled material consisted only of blood, and tissue repertoires are likely to differ. Four donors shared about 4.5% of their naive CD4 clonotypes.

This CDR3 contains 16 residues. The germline V gene has CDR1 SGHVS and CDR2 FNYEAQ. Trimming took off 1 base at V and 0 bases at J, with 10 bases between the two ends. This clone was counted a single time. Antigen: not known. This clonotype originated in a man between 18 and 29 years old in good health. Some clones in this sample may be carry-over from other donors' samples. The sequencing sample was made of naive CD4+ T cells from PBMCs. Described subset: CD45RA+ positively selected. The V and J genes are TRBV7-6 and TRBJ2-1; the D gene is possibly TRBD2 (6 bases). The CDR3 DNA follows: TGTGCCAGCAGCTTAGGGGCTAGCGACTCCTACAATGAGCAGTTCTTC. Translating it yields CASSLGASDSYNEQFF.